The 2 T cell receptor beta chains in this list originate from one sample, sequenced in a study of shared clonotypes between healthy human individuals. This table comes from immunoSEQ multiplex PCR, and its TCRdb copy is limited to in-frame clones, with some not included. The sample has about 680,000 clones; approximately 90% are singletons. In the naive CD8 group, cells lacked CD45RO and were positively selected for CCR7, so terminally differentiated effector memory CD45RA+ cells were left out. Sequencing was performed on naive CD8+ T cells sorted from blood. All receptors come from a man aged 25-45 years in good health.

This chain links TRBV2 with TRBJ1-5; 7 bases agree with TRBD1. Germline CDR1 reads SNHLY; CDR2 reads FYNNEI. The junction had 8 bases not matched to a gene; V was cut back by 5 bases and J by 4 bases. The CDR3 covers 15 residues. DNA for the CDR3: TGTGCCAGCAGTAAAGGCGGGACAGTAAATCAGCCCCAGCATTTT. This encodes CASSKGGTVNQPQHF.

Points on this clone: This CDR3 is also generated by other DNA sequences in the sample. V gene TRBV9 combines with J gene TRBJ2-2, with unresolved D. The length of the CDR3 is 12 residues. Germline CDR1 reads SGDLS; CDR2 reads YYNGEE. V was clipped by 0 bases and J by 6 bases, with 3 bases between them. CDR3 protein: CASSVEAGELFF. The CDR3 bases are TGTGCCAGCAGCGTAGAGGCCGGGGAGCTGTTTTTT.